The 28 T cell receptor beta chains below were found in one sample sequenced in a study of CD8+CD57+ T cells in acquired aplastic anemia. Genomic DNA provided the template from which TCR beta VDJ and CDR3 profiles were obtained. TCRdb ran MiXCR on the reads and lists one entry per CDR3 protein. The data contain about 190,000 distinct CDR3 sequences, roughly 56% of them seen just once; the ten biggest clones take up 15% to 20%. The sample taken for sequencing was sorted CD4+, CD8+, or CD8+CD57+ T cells (not recorded which) from PBMCs. These receptors all stem from a human donor in good health, serving as a control.

The table lists this clonotype with a count of one. The chain uses TRBV11-3 and TRBJ2-1, with 11 nucleotides matching TRBD2. Trimming cost V 1 base and J 4 bases; bases outside gene matches: 6. The CDR3 contains 17 residues. CDR1 and CDR2 from the germline V gene are SGHNT and YENEEA. The CDR3 loop is CASSLAGGLAVYNEQFF. The CDR3 region has the DNA TGTGCCAGCAGCTTAGCGGGGGGACTAGCGGTTTACAATGAGCAGTTCTTC.

The chain couples TRBV7-2 to TRBJ1-1; D call uncertain. In germline, CDR1 is SGHTA, CDR2 FQGNSA. This CDR3 is built from 16 residues. The germline V and J ends were trimmed by 2 bases and 3 bases, with 16 bases remaining between them. The CDR3 DNA reads TGTGCCAGCAGCTTATGGGCCCGGGAATCGGACACTGAAGCTTTCTTT. Translation: CASSLWARESDTEAFF.

The V gene is TRBV15, the J gene TRBJ2-7, with 7 bases identical to TRBD1. This CDR3 comprises 15 residues. Germline CDR1 LNHNV, CDR2 YYDKDF (reference sequence). Trimming took 5 bases from V and 2 from J; bases not matched to a gene: 9. CDR3 loop: CATSSRTGLTYEQYF. DNA for the CDR3: TGTGCCACCAGCTCCAGGACAGGACTCACCTACGAGCAGTACTTC.

The rearrangement links TRBV19 to TRBJ1-2; TRBD1 agrees at 10 bases. CDR1 LNHDA and CDR2 SQIVND come from the germline V gene (reference sequence). V shed 7 bases, J shed 4 bases, and the junction held 3 bases outside the gene matches. The CDR3 sequence is 13 residues long. For the CDR3, the DNA is TGTGCCAGTACCGGGACAGGGGCCTATGGCTACACCTTC. Translation: CASTGTGAYGYTF.

This clonotype was recorded many times. The J gene is TRBJ2-3, the V gene TRBV4-2, with D perhaps matching TRBD1 or TRBD2 (5 bases each). CDR1 is LGHNA, CDR2 YNFKEQ, per germline. CDR3 length: 15 residues. V was cut by 1 base and J by 2 bases, with 10 bases left in between. CDR3 loop: CASSQGGGYTDTQYF. The DNA for the CDR3 is TGTGCCAGCAGCCAAGGTGGGGGTTACACAGATACGCAGTATTTT.

J is TRBJ2-7 and V is TRBV7-6; possible D gene TRBD2, 5 bases. V was clipped by 1 base and J by 2 bases, with 12 bases between them. In germline, CDR1 is SGHVS, CDR2 FNYEAQ. The CDR3 consists of 15 residues. CDR3 in amino acids: CASSLVAGSAYEQYV. CDR3 nucleotide sequence: TGTGCCAGCAGCTTAGTCGCGGGTTCGGCCTACGAGCAGTACGTC.

Note on this clonotype: The junction differs from germline at one of its ends, possibly a read error. The chain has TRBV6-6 and TRBJ1-6; no firm D call. This CDR3 has 16 residues. Germline V gene sequence: CDR1 MNHNY, CDR2 SVGAGI (reference sequence). CDR3 in amino acids: CASSYSSQNYNSPLHF. The CDR3 DNA reads as TGTGCCAGTAGTTACTCTTCGCAGAACTATAATTCACCCCTCCACTTT.

Notes on this clonotype: This may arise from a read error, as a much more abundant clone is one base away. The chain uses TRBV10-3 and TRBJ2-3; possibly TRBD2 for D (5 bases). Germline loops: CDR1 ENHRY, CDR2 SYGVKD. This CDR3 is 12 amino acids long. DNA for the CDR3: TGTGCCAGCAGTTTATCCGGGGATACGCGGTATTTT. This encodes CASSLSGDTRYF.

The chain is built from TRBV7-3 and TRBJ1-6; TRBD1 agrees at 11 bases. The trim removed 2 bases at V and 9 bases at J, leaving 3 bases unmatched. The CDR3 loop spans 15 amino acids. Germline V CDR1 and CDR2: SGHTA, FQGTGA. The CDR3 nucleotides read TGTGCCAGCAGCTTAGTTGGACAGGGGGCTTCACCCCTCCACTTT. This codes for CASSLVGQGASPLHF.

The chain carries TRBV7-3 and TRBJ2-1; D is undetermined. CDR1 SGHTA and CDR2 FQGTGA come from the germline V gene. V dropped 7 bases and J dropped 7 bases, with 14 bases sitting between them. The CDR3 loop spans 13 amino acids. The CDR3 reads CASNTGLGNEQFF. The DNA for the CDR3 is TGTGCCAGCAATACCGGCCTCGGGAATGAGCAGTTCTTC.

The chain is built from TRBV20-1 and TRBJ2-5; no clear D. Between the trimmed V and J ends, which lost 7 bases and 9 bases, there was a span of 21 bases. Looked up from germline, CDR1 is DFQATT and CDR2 is SNEGSKA (reference sequence). The CDR3 consists of 13 residues. CDR3 coding DNA: TGCAGTGTTCAGTCATATAGCAATCAGCCCCAGTACTTC. It translates to CSVQSYSNQPQYF.

Concerning this clonotype itself: This clone may be a read error of a much larger clone one base away. The rearrangement joins TRBV13 to TRBJ2-1; 10 bases line up with TRBD2. Germline V gives CDR1 PRHDT, CDR2 FYEKMQ (reference sequence). The CDR3 is 17 residues long. The V segment lost 5 bases and the J segment 12 bases; nucleotides outside the gene matches: 19. The CDR3 sequence is CASSLLAGGILQGVQFF. The CDR3 DNA is TGTGCCAGCAGCCTTTTAGCGGGGGGCATCCTACAAGGTGTGCAGTTCTTC.

This clonotype was picked up a small number of times. The V gene is TRBV19, the J gene TRBJ2-7, with 9 nucleotides matching TRBD1. The CDR3 runs to 15 residues. Trimming removed 6 bases from V and 4 bases from J; junction bases left unmatched: 10. In germline, CDR1 is LNHDA, CDR2 SQIVND (reference sequence). CDR3 nucleotides: TGTGCCAGTAGCAGGAGCGGGGACAGGGAGTACGAGCAGTACTTC. Translated, it gives CASSRSGDREYEQYF.

V usage is TRBV29-1 and J usage is TRBJ2-7; 10 nucleotides agree with TRBD1. Germline V lookup: CDR1 SQVTM, CDR2 ANQGSEA. The CDR3 is 12 amino acids. Losses at the gene ends were 6 bases for V and 3 bases for J; bases not matched to a gene: 2. The CDR3 protein is CSVRDRGYEQYF. Written as DNA, the CDR3 is TGCAGCGTCAGGGACAGGGGCTACGAGCAGTACTTC.

This clonotype was found a few times. The chain uses TRBV27 and TRBJ2-2, with TRBD2 identical over 7 bases. Germline lookup yields CDR1 MNHEY and CDR2 SMNVEV (reference sequence). The CDR3 spans 17 residues. V trimming: 1 base; J trimming: 1 base; junction bases outside the gene matches: 6. The CDR3 is CASSLWGRAGNTGELFF. CDR3 bases: TGTGCCAGCAGTTTATGGGGGAGGGCAGGGAACACCGGGGAGCTGTTTTTT.

V is TRBV10-3 and J is TRBJ1-3; D uncertain. Trimming took off 8 bases at V and 2 bases at J, with 10 bases between the two ends. Per germline, CDR1 ENHRY and CDR2 SYGVKD. CDR3 size: 13 residues. DNA for the CDR3: TGTGCCATCGGCTCCCCGGCTGGAAACACCATATATTTT. Protein product: CAIGSPAGNTIYF.

V gene TRBV5-1 combines with J gene TRBJ2-3; D gene uncertain. CDR1 SGHRS and CDR2 YFSETQ come from the germline V gene. The CDR3 length is 16 residues. Deletions cut 4 bases from V and 0 bases from J, with 15 bases between. CDR3 coding DNA: TGCGCCAGCAGCCCTCACGGGCAGAGAAGCACAGATACGCAGTATTTT. Amino acid sequence: CASSPHGQRSTDTQYF.

J is TRBJ1-3 and V is TRBV25-1, with D possibly TRBD1 on 5 matching bases. CDR1 MGHDK and CDR2 SYGVNS come from the germline V gene. V lost 4 bases and J lost 3, with 10 bases in between. The CDR3 consists of 14 residues. CDR3 protein: CASSVAGHGNTIYF. The CDR3 DNA reads TGTGCCAGCAGTGTGGCAGGGCATGGAAACACCATATATTTT.

V and J are TRBV29-1 and TRBJ2-7; perhaps D is TRBD1 or TRBD2 (5 bases each). The V and J ends lost 4 bases and 3 bases respectively, with 13 bases between them. This CDR3 comprises 13 residues. Germline-derived CDR1 and CDR2 are SQVTM and ANQGSEA. The chain's CDR3 is CSVVGGTLYEQYF. CDR3 in DNA: TGCAGCGTTGTTGGGGGTACTCTCTACGAGCAGTACTTC.

At least ten counts were recorded for this clonotype. The gene calls are TRBV28 and TRBJ1-2, with D perhaps matching TRBD1 (6 bases). CDR3 length: 15 amino acids. V dropped 2 bases and J dropped 1 base, with 11 bases sitting between them. Germline V gene sequence: CDR1 MDHEN, CDR2 SYDVKM. CDR3 amino acids: CASSLGDRNNYGYTF. The CDR3 DNA follows: TGTGCCAGCAGTTTAGGCGACAGGAATAACTATGGCTACACCTTC.

The V and J genes are TRBV19 and TRBJ1-1; perhaps TRBD1 as D (5 bases). The CDR3 runs to 12 residues. The germline V gene has CDR1 LNHDA and CDR2 SQIVND (reference sequence). V was trimmed by 7 bases and J by 11 bases, leaving 17 bases between them. CDR3 amino acids: CASTIGVSDAFF. For the CDR3, the DNA is TGTGCCAGTACCATAGGGGTTTCAGACGCTTTCTTT.

The V gene is TRBV10-1, the J gene TRBJ1-5; D is ambiguous. Germline loops: CDR1 WNHNN, CDR2 SYGVQD (reference sequence). The CDR3 has 12 residues. Trimming stripped 0 bases from V and 6 bases from J, with 3 bases between. The DNA for the CDR3 is TGCGCCAGCAGTGAGTCTCGTCAGCCCCAGCATTTT. Encoded protein: CASSESRQPQHF.

The gene calls are TRBV4-3 and TRBJ2-7; 9 positions match TRBD1. The CDR3 loop spans 14 amino acids. Germline-derived CDR1 and CDR2 are LGHNA and YSLEER. J was trimmed by 4 bases and V by 1 base; bases with no gene match: 2. The CDR3 nucleotides are TGCGCCAGCAGCCAAGGGGGGACAGGGTACGAGCAGTACTTC. This encodes CASSQGGTGYEQYF.

This clonotype came up once. A junction boundary mismatches the germline segment, possibly from a read error. This rearrangement joins TRBV11-3 to TRBJ2-7; a weak D match, TRBD2 (5 bases). Germline values: CDR1 SGHNT, CDR2 YENEEA. The CDR3 is made up of 12 amino acids. DNA for the CDR3: TGCGCCAGCAGCCAGGACTTTGCCGAGCAGTACTTC. Its translation is CASSQDFAEQYF. The full variable domain, its missing parts supplied by reference TRBV11-3 and TRBJ2-7, is EAGVVQSPRYKIIEKKQPVAFWCNPISGHNTLYWYLQNLGQGPELLIRYENEEAVDDSQLPKDRFSAERLKGVDSTLKIQPAELGDSAVYLCASSQDFAEQYFGPGTRLTVT.

This clonotype has at least ten counts. This chain connects TRBV28 to TRBJ1-5; tentatively, D is TRBD1 (5 bases). Germline V gene data show CDR1 as MDHEN and CDR2 as SYDVKM. The CDR3 contains 16 residues. Between the trimmed V and J ends, which lost 5 bases and 6 bases, there was a span of 20 bases. The CDR3 is CASSPRSGFPSQPQHF. CDR3 DNA: TGTGCCAGCAGTCCTCGATCAGGGTTCCCCAGTCAGCCCCAGCATTTT.

This clonotype was observed a few times. The V gene is TRBV20-1, the J gene TRBJ1-1; 7 bases map to TRBD1. After removal of 0 bases from V and 11 bases from J, the junction contained 12 bases not matched to a gene. Germline loops: CDR1 DFQATT, CDR2 SNEGSKA (reference sequence). The CDR3 runs to 14 residues. The CDR3 region is CSARDYVQGGYAFF. The CDR3 DNA reads as TGCAGTGCTAGAGATTACGTCCAAGGGGGCTACGCTTTCTTT.

This clonotype appeared many times. V gene TRBV28 combines with J gene TRBJ2-5, with D perhaps matching TRBD1 or TRBD2 (5 bases each). Trimming left V 5 bases short and J 2 bases short, with 15 bases between. The CDR3 loop spans 15 amino acids. The germline gives CDR1 MDHEN, CDR2 SYDVKM. CDR3 protein: CASSGTGILQETQYF. CDR3 nucleotides: TGTGCCAGCAGTGGGACCGGGATCTTACAAGAGACCCAGTACTTC.

This chain uses TRBV10-3 with TRBJ2-1; the match to TRBD2 covers 8 bases. CDR3 length: 16 residues. Trimming removed 3 bases from V and 2 bases from J; junction bases left unmatched: 6. Germline-derived CDR1 and CDR2 are ENHRY and SYGVKD. CDR3 loop: CAISDSGGGPYNEQFF. The CDR3 DNA sequence: TGTGCCATCAGTGATTCGGGGGGGGGCCCCTACAATGAGCAGTTCTTC.